The 24 T cell receptor beta chains in this list originate from one sample, sequenced in a study of blood T cell repertoires in COVID-19. Produced via immunoSEQ multiplex PCR; TCRdb's table is partial and in-frame only. This sample has over 50,000 clones; approximately 86% occur once, and the top ten carry around 11%. Input material: peripheral blood. These receptor sequences come from a man in his 70s with active COVID-19.

The genes are TRBV7-9 and TRBJ1-1, with unresolved D. The CDR3 contains 12 residues. From germline, CDR1 is SEHNR and CDR2 FQNEAQ (reference sequence). V lost 5 bases and J 7 bases, leaving 11 bases between the germline ends. Written as DNA, the CDR3 is TGTGCCAGCAGCCCAACAGCCCTTGAAGCTTTCTTT. Protein sequence: CASSPTALEAFF.

The gene calls are TRBV4-1 and TRBJ2-7, with 9 bases lining up with TRBD1. The CDR3 spans 16 residues. Germline V CDR1 and CDR2: MGHRA, YSYEKL. Trimming removed 4 bases from V and 1 base from J; junction bases left unmatched: 8. As DNA, the CDR3 is TGCGCCAGCAGCCCCCGGGGAGGGACAGGGTCCTACGAGCAGTACTTC. It yields the protein CASSPRGGTGSYEQYF.

V is TRBV29-1 and J is TRBJ1-1, with a weak D call TRBD1 (5 bases). CDR3 length equals 13 residues. Per germline, CDR1 SQVTM and CDR2 ANQGSEA. The V gene lost 4 bases and the J gene lost 1 base, with 10 bases spanning the gap. This CDR3 is CSVGGTANTEAFF. As DNA, the CDR3 is TGCAGCGTTGGGGGGACTGCGAACACTGAAGCTTTCTTT.

The V and J genes are TRBV4-3 and TRBJ1-4; TRBD1 agrees at 9 bases. The CDR3 has 15 amino acids. V trimming: 3 bases; J trimming: 6 bases; junction bases outside the gene matches: 5. CDR1 is LGHNA, CDR2 YSLEER, per germline. The CDR3 bases are TGCGCCAGCAGCCAGGGACAGGGCAAGTATGAAAAACTGTTTTTT. Translation: CASSQGQGKYEKLFF.

The chain uses TRBV18 and TRBJ1-1; 9 positions agree with TRBD1. The V segment lost 2 bases and the J segment 10 bases; nucleotides outside the gene matches: 14. This CDR3 spans 16 amino acids. Germline V lookup: CDR1 KGHSH, CDR2 LQKENI. CDR3 amino acids: CASSPVSPGQGLGAFF. In nucleotides, the CDR3 is TGTGCCAGCTCACCAGTCTCGCCGGGACAGGGCTTGGGAGCTTTCTTT.

This clone showed up just a few times. This rearrangement joins TRBV15 to TRBJ1-2, with D maybe TRBD1 (5 bases). CDR3 length: 15 residues. V was pared by 0 bases and J by 7 bases, with 15 bases between. The germline V gene encodes CDR1 LNHNV and CDR2 YYDKDF (reference sequence). The CDR3 nucleotides read TGTGCCACCAGCAGAGATAGGGTGTCAGGGTCTGGCTACACCTTC. This codes for CATSRDRVSGSGYTF.

V usage is TRBV27 and J usage is TRBJ2-3; TRBD1 agrees at 7 bases. Germline CDR1 MNHEY, CDR2 SMNVEV (reference sequence). V shed 2 bases, J shed 5 bases, and the junction held 10 bases outside the gene matches. This CDR3 spans 16 amino acids. The CDR3: CASSLVGGLRGDTQYF. CDR3 in DNA: TGTGCCAGCAGTTTAGTAGGGGGCCTGAGGGGAGATACGCAGTATTTT.

The chain joins TRBV6-4 to TRBJ2-2; TRBD1 might be the D (6 bases). Trimming shortened V by 0 bases and J by 5 bases, and 16 bases separated the two germline ends. This CDR3 region has 17 residues. Germline assignment: CDR1 MRHNA and CDR2 SNTAGT. CDR3 sequence: CASSDSLAGEATGELFF. CDR3 in DNA: TGTGCCAGCAGTGACTCTTTGGCAGGGGAAGCGACCGGGGAGCTGTTTTTT.

This chain connects TRBV6-5 to TRBJ2-5; D perhaps matches TRBD2 (6 bases). CDR3 length equals 15 residues. V was trimmed by 11 bases and J by 0 bases, leaving 19 bases between them. Germline V CDR1 and CDR2: MNHEY, SVGAGI. Written as DNA, the CDR3 is TGTGCCTTTGCCCCCCCCGGGAGTAACCAAGAGACCCAGTACTTC. It is translated as CAFAPPGSNQETQYF.

V usage is TRBV9 and J usage is TRBJ1-1; D not certain. Trimming removed 4 bases at V and 4 bases at J, with 14 bases between. Germline CDR1 and CDR2: SGDLS and YYNGEE. This CDR3 contains 14 residues. CDR3 in amino acids: CASSPGNSLTEAFF. In DNA form, the CDR3 reads TGTGCCAGCAGCCCAGGAAACTCCCTCACTGAAGCTTTCTTT.

The chain combines TRBV9 with TRBJ1-2; the D gene is possibly TRBD1 (5 bases). V was trimmed by 4 bases and J by 4 bases, leaving 11 bases between them. CDR3 size: 13 residues. Per germline, CDR1 SGDLS and CDR2 YYNGEE. The CDR3 DNA reads TGTGCCAGCAGCTCCCAGCAGGGCTATGGCTACACCTTC. Translated: CASSSQQGYGYTF.

The gene calls are TRBV9 and TRBJ2-3, with TRBD1 matching 9 bases. The CDR3 loop spans 16 amino acids. Germline V gene lookup returns CDR1 SGDLS and CDR2 YYNGEE. The trim removed 5 bases at V and 1 base at J, leaving 8 bases unmatched. As DNA, the CDR3 is TGTGCCAGCAGGGGACAGGGAGAGAGGGGCACAGATACGCAGTATTTT. Protein sequence: CASRGQGERGTDTQYF.

V is TRBV6-2 or TRBV6-3 and J is TRBJ2-3; the match to TRBD1 covers 10 bases. Germline assignment: CDR1 MNHEY and CDR2 SVGEGT. The V and J ends lost 5 bases and 3 bases, in that order; junction bases with no gene match: 5. The CDR3 runs to 15 residues. The CDR3 DNA sequence: TGTGCCAGCAGTCCCGGGACAGGGGAAACAGATACGCAGTATTTT. It yields the protein CASSPGTGETDTQYF.

This sequence joins TRBV2 and TRBJ2-5; TRBD2 is a possible D gene (5 bases). The CDR3 sequence is 12 residues long. The V gene lost 3 bases and the J gene lost 9 bases, with 11 bases spanning the gap. The germline gives CDR1 SNHLY, CDR2 FYNNEI. The CDR3 is CASSDPLEAQYF. CDR3 coding DNA: TGTGCCAGCAGTGATCCCCTGGAGGCCCAGTACTTC.

V and J are TRBV7-9 and TRBJ2-3; D uncertain. Trimming cost V 5 bases and J 6 bases, with 9 bases left between them. From germline, CDR1 is SEHNR and CDR2 FQNEAQ (reference sequence). The CDR3 extends over 12 amino acids. In DNA form, the CDR3 reads TGTGCCAGCAGCCCCGCCGGGGATACGCAGTATTTT. Translated, it gives CASSPAGDTQYF.

The chain joins TRBV9 to TRBJ1-6; TRBD1 might be the D (5 bases). Trimming left V 4 bases short and J 10 bases short, with 15 bases between. Germline assignment: CDR1 SGDLS and CDR2 YYNGEE. The CDR3 sequence is 14 residues long. The CDR3 reads CASSLDLRGSPLHF. Here the CDR3 DNA reads TGTGCCAGCAGCTTGGACCTAAGGGGATCACCCCTCCACTTT.

V usage is TRBV4-3 and J usage is TRBJ1-1; TRBD1 is a possible D gene (5 bases). This CDR3 has 15 amino acids. The germline V and J ends were trimmed by 0 bases and 4 bases, with 12 bases remaining between them. The germline V gene encodes CDR1 LGHNA and CDR2 YSLEER. As DNA, the CDR3 is TGCGCCAGCAGCCAAGATTCCCAGGGTGGCACTGAAGCTTTCTTT. It specifies CASSQDSQGGTEAFF.

The rearrangement joins TRBV20-1 to TRBJ2-1, with D hard to call. The CDR3 totals 11 residues. The V end was cut by 3 bases, the J end by 10 bases, with 10 bases between. Germline lookup yields CDR1 DFQATT and CDR2 SNEGSKA (reference sequence). CDR3 DNA sequence: TGCAGTGCTAGCGCCTCGGAGGAGCAGTTCTTC. It is translated as CSASASEEQFF.

The chain recombines TRBV6-5 with TRBJ2-1; D possibly corresponds to TRBD1 (6 bases). CDR3 size: 13 residues. V was cut by 7 bases and J by 4 bases, with 11 bases left in between. In germline, CDR1 is MNHEY, CDR2 SVGAGI. The CDR3 DNA reads as TGTGCCAGCACAGGGGAAGGTTACAATGAGCAGTTCTTC. This codes for CASTGEGYNEQFF.

The rearrangement joins TRBV5-1 to TRBJ2-5, with 9 bases identical to TRBD2. V dropped 4 bases and J dropped 5; count of bases not matched to a gene: 12. Looked up from germline, CDR1 is SGHRS and CDR2 is YFSETQ. The CDR3 has 16 amino acids. CDR3 sequence reads: CASSPGLAEGTETQYF. Here the CDR3 DNA reads TGCGCCAGCAGCCCGGGACTAGCCGAGGGTACGGAGACCCAGTACTTC. Drawing the rest from reference TRBV5-1 and TRBJ2-5, the complete variable domain is KAGVTQTPRYLIKTRGQQVTLSCSPISGHRSVSWYQQTPGQGLQFLFEYFSETQRNKGNFPGRFSGRQFSNSRSEMNVSTLELGDSALYLCASSPGLAEGTETQYFGPGTRLLVL.

This clone showed up just a few times. The rearrangement joins TRBV4-1 to TRBJ1-2; the match to TRBD1 covers 8 bases. The germline V gene has CDR1 MGHRA and CDR2 YSYEKL. The trim removed 3 bases at V and 2 bases at J, leaving 5 bases unmatched. CDR3 length: 15 amino acids. CDR3 sequence: CASSHPDRENYGYTF. CDR3 coding DNA: TGCGCCAGCAGCCACCCGGACAGGGAGAACTATGGCTACACCTTC.

The chain joins TRBV19 to TRBJ1-5; D may be TRBD1 (5 bases). The CDR3 consists of 15 residues. CDR1 is LNHDA, CDR2 SQIVND, per germline (reference sequence). V lost 7 bases to trimming and J lost 3 bases, with 16 bases between them. The CDR3 is CASTEFQGYNQPQHF. The CDR3 DNA reads TGTGCCAGTACCGAATTCCAGGGTTACAATCAGCCCCAGCATTTT.

The chain joins TRBV4-2 to TRBJ1-2; tentatively, D is TRBD1 (5 bases). The germline V gene encodes CDR1 LGHNA and CDR2 YNFKEQ. The V and J ends lost 7 bases and 5 bases respectively, with 20 bases between them. The CDR3 has 15 residues. The CDR3 here is CASTKMGGDGYGYTF. Written as DNA, the CDR3 is TGTGCCAGCACCAAGATGGGGGGGGATGGGTATGGCTACACCTTC.

The chain employs TRBV19 and TRBJ1-4; TRBD1 agrees at 7 bases. With 0 bases clipped from V and 8 bases from J, the junction kept 6 bases outside the gene matches. The germline V gene encodes CDR1 LNHDA and CDR2 SQIVND (reference sequence). There are 15 residues in the CDR3. The CDR3 is CASSIDRTGEEKLFF. The CDR3 region has the DNA TGTGCCAGTAGTATAGATCGGACAGGCGAGGAAAAACTGTTTTTT. The complete variable domain, with remaining parts taken from reference TRBV19 and TRBJ1-4, reads DGGITQSPKYLFRKEGQNVTLSCEQNLNHDAMYWYRQDPGQGLRLIYYSQIVNDFQKGDIAEGYSVSREKKESFPLTVTSAQKNPTAFYLCASSIDRTGEEKLFFGSGTQLSVL.